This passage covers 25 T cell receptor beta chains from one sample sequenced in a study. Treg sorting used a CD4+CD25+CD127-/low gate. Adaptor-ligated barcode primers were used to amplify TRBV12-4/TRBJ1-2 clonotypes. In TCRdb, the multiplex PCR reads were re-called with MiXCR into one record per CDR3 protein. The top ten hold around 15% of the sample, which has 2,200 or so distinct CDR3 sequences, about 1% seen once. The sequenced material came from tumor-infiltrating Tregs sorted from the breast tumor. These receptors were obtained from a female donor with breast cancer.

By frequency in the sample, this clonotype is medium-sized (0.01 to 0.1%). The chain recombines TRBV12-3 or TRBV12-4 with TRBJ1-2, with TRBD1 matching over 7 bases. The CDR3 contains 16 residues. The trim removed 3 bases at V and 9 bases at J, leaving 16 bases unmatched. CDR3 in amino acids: CASSLRVDRSINRYTF. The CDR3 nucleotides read TGTGCCAGCAGTTTGAGAGTGGACAGGTCGATTAATCGCTACACCTTC.

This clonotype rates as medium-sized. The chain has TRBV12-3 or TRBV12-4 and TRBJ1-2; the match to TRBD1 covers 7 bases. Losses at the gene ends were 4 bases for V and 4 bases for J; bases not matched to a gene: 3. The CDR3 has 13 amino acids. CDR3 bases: TGTGCCAGCAGTTCAGACAGGGCCTATGGCTACACCTTC. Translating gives CASSSDRAYGYTF.

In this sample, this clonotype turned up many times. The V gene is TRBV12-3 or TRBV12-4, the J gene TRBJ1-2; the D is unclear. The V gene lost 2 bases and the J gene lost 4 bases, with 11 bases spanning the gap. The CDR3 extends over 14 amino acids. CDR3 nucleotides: TGTGCCAGCAGTTTATCCGGGAATGGCTATGGCTACACCTTC. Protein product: CASSLSGNGYGYTF.

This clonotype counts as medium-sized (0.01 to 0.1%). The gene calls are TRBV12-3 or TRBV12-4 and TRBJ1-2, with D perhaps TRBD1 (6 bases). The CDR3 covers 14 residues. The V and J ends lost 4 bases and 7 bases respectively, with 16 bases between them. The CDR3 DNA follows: TGTGCCAGCAGTTCGACGGGGACAACGACTGGCTACACCTTC. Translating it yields CASSSTGTTTGYTF.

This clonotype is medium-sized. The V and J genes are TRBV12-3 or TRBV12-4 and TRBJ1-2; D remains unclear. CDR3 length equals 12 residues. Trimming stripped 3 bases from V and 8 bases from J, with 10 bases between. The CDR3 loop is CASSLSSLGYTF. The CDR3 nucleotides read TGTGCCAGCAGTTTGTCCAGTTTGGGCTACACCTTC.

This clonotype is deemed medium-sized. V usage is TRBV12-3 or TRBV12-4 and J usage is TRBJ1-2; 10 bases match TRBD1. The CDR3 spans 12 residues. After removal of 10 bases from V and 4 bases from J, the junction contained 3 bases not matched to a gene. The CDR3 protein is CATRDRGYGYTF. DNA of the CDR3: TGTGCCACCCGGGACAGGGGCTATGGCTACACCTTC.

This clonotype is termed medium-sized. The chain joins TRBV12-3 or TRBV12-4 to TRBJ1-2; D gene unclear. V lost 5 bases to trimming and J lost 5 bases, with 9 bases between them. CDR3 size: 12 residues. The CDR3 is CASSERKYGYTF. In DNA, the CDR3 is TGTGCCAGCAGTGAACGGAAATATGGCTACACCTTC.

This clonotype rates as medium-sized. CDR3 region: CASSRILYGYTF. The CDR3 DNA reads as TGTGCCAGCAGTCGAATCCTCTATGGCTACACCTTC. The chain couples TRBV12-3 or TRBV12-4 to TRBJ1-2; D not certain. V was trimmed by 5 bases and J by 4 bases, leaving 8 bases between them. The CDR3 has 12 amino acids.

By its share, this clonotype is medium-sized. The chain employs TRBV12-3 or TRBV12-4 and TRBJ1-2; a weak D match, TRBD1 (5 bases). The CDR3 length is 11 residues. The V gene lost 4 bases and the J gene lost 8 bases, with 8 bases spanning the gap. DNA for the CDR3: TGTGCCAGCAGTTCAGGGTGGGGCTACACCTTC. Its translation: CASSSGWGYTF.

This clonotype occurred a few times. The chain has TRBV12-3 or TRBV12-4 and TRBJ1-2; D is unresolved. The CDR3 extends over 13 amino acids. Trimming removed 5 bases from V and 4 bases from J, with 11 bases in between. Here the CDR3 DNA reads TGTGCCAGCAGTCCGAGTAGAATCTATGGCTACACCTTC. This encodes CASSPSRIYGYTF.

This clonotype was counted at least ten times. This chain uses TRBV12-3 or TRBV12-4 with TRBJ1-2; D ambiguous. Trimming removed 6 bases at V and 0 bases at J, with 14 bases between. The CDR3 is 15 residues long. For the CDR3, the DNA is TGTGCCAGCAGCCGCGATTACCCGGCTAACTATGGCTACACCTTC. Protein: CASSRDYPANYGYTF.

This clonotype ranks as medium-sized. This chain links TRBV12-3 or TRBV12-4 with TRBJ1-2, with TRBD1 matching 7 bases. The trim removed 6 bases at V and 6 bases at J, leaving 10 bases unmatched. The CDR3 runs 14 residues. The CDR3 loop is CASSHLTGRDGYTF. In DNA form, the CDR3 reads TGTGCCAGCAGCCATCTGACAGGGCGCGATGGCTACACCTTC.

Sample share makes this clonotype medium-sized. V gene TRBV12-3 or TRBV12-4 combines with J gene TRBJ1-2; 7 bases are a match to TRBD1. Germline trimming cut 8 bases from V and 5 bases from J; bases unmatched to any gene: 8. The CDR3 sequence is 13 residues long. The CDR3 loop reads CASLQDRSYGYTF. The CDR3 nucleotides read TGTGCCAGCCTACAGGACAGGTCGTATGGCTACACCTTC.

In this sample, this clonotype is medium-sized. The CDR3: CASSGGNYGYTF. The CDR3 DNA reads as TGTGCCAGCAGTGGCGGTAACTATGGCTACACCTTC. The V gene is TRBV12-3 or TRBV12-4, the J gene TRBJ1-2; no clear D. Trimming removed 5 bases from V and 1 base from J, with 5 bases in between. The CDR3 is 12 residues long.

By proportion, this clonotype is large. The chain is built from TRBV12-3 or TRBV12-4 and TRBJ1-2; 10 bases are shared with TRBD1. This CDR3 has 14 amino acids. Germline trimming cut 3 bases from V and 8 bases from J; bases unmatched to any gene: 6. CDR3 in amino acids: CASSFGTGAGGYTF. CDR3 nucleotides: TGTGCCAGCAGTTTCGGGACAGGGGCTGGAGGCTACACCTTC.

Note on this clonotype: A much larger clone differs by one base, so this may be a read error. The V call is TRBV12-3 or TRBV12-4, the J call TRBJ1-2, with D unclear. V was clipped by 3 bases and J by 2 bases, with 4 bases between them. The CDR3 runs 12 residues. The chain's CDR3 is CASSFINYGYTF. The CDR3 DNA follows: TGTGCCAGCAGTTTCATAAACTATGGCTACACCTTC.

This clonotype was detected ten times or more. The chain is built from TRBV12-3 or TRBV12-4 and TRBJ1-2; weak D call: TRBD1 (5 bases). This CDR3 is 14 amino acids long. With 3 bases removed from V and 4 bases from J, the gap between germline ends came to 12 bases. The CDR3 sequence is CASSFRDGLYGYTF. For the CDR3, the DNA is TGTGCCAGCAGTTTCCGGGACGGACTCTATGGCTACACCTTC.

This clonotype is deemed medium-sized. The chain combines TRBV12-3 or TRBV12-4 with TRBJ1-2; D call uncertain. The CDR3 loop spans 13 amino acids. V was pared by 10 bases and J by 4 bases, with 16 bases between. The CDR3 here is CATGWGSGYGYTF. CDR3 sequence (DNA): TGTGCCACCGGGTGGGGAAGTGGCTATGGCTACACCTTC.

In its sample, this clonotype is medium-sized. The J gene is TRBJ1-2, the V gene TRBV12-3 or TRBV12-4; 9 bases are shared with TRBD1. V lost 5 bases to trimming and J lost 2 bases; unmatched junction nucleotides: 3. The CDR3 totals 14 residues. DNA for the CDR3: TGTGCCAGCAGTCACGGGACAGGGAACTATGGCTACACCTTC. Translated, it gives CASSHGTGNYGYTF.

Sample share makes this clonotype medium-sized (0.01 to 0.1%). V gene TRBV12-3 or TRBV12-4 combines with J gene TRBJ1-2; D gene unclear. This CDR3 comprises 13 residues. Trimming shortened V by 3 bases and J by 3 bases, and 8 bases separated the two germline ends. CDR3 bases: TGTGCCAGCAGTTTCAACACCGACTATGGCTACACCTTC. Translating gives CASSFNTDYGYTF.

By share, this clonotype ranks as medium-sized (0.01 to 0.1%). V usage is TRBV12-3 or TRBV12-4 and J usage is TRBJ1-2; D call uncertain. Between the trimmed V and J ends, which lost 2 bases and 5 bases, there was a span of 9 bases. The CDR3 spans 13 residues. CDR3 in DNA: TGTGCCAGCAGTTTAAACCGAGGGTATGGCTACACCTTC. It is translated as CASSLNRGYGYTF.

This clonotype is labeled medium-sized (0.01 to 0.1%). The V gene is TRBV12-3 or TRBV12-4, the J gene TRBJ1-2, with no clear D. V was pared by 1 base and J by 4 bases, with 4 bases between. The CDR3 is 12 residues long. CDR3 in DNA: TGTGCCAGCAGTTTAGAAGTCTATGGCTACACCTTC. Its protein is CASSLEVYGYTF.

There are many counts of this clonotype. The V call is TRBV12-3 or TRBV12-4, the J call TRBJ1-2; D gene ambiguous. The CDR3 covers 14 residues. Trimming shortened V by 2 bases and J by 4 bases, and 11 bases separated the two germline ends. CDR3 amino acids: CASSLSGLGYGYTF. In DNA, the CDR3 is TGTGCCAGCAGTTTAAGCGGACTGGGCTATGGCTACACCTTC.

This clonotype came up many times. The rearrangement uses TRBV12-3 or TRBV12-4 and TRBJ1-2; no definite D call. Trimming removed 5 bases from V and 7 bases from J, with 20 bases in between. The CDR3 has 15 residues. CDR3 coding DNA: TGTGCCAGCAGTCTTACTTTAACAGCGCGTGGTGGCTACACCTTC. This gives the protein CASSLTLTARGGYTF.

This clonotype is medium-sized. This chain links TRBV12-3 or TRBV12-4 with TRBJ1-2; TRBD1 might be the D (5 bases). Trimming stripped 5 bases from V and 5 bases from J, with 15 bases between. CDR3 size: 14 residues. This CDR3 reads CASSLGHEGYGYTF. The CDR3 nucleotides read TGTGCCAGCAGTCTAGGGCATGAGGGGTATGGCTACACCTTC.